Sequencing of this T cell receptor beta chain was carried out in a study of a mutant IDH1 vaccine in newly diagnosed glioma (dated by TCRdb to the early 2020s). About the full investigation: Across visits V03 through V10, patients got a total of eight vaccinations, given in weeks 1, 3, 5, 7, 11, 15, 19 and 23. Longitudinal TCRB deep sequencing was performed for approximately 24 treated patients wherever samples were available for exploratory analyses. Six visits were used for peripheral blood collection: V03 (baseline), V05, V07, V10, V12 and V13. Prior to enrollment, patients had been given standard therapy consisting of radiotherapy alone, temozolomide alone, or radiochemotherapy with temozolomide, with the combination given to most patients. Vaccination began 4-6 weeks after radiotherapy alone, or alongside temozolomide cycles in the chemotherapy-containing groups. Of the approximately 30 treated patients, roughly 60% were male and approximately 38% were female, and the mean age was 40.4 years.

Libraries were constructed by the immunoSEQ multiplex PCR assay. The hsTCRB Kit was used according to the manufacturer's protocol to amplify rearranged TCR beta chain sequences. TCRB libraries were sequenced on an Illumina MiSeq. For the original study's pipeline: Demultiplexing, trimming and gene mapping were performed with the kit vendor's proprietary platform. The immuneACCESS repertoire file appears here via TCRdb, limited to in-frame rearrangements. These files lack a portion of the clones; in checked studies, under half of the deficit traces to unresolved V genes, and the cause of the others is not known. V and J calls and clone size come straight from that table; D and trimming were deduced from the DNA. The sample table contains about 42,000 clones; only one count was recorded for roughly 88% of them. The ten largest clones represent approximately 1.7% of the sample. Including the terminal cysteine and phenylalanine, the CDR3 comprises 17 residues. The CDR3 DNA has 51 bases and is translated from base 1. Germline trimming: 5 bases from V, 0 bases from J; junction bases outside gene matches: 13. The germline V gene encodes CDR1 LNHDA and CDR2 SQIVND (reference sequence).

Findings and caveats that apply to the study as a whole: It was noted by the authors that analyses of patient blood samples could not be reproduced owing to sample limitations. Pseudoprogression seemed to be unrelated to changes in the top peripheral T cell clonotypes found by TCRB sequencing. PBMC samples for TCRB deep sequencing were selected based on availability. Across multiple MHC alleles, vaccine-induced immune responses were seen in around 93% of patients.

Sample time point, as interpreted from the label and publication: week 5, during vaccination. Each vaccine dose was 300 ug of a 20-mer mutant IDH1 peptide in Montanide, given subcutaneously with topical imiquimod. All donors had newly diagnosed IDH1-mutant astrocytomas of WHO grade 3 or 4 that showed loss of nuclear ATRX. The samples were drawn from NOA16, a multicentre, single-arm, open-label phase I trial in Germany that tested a mutant IDH1 peptide vaccine in humans for the first time. Genomic DNA for TCRB sequencing was extracted from EDTA blood using the DNeasy Blood and Tissue Kit. Concerning this clone: The specificity of this receptor is unknown. No qualities accompany the bases; no much larger clone lies one base away.

Here the sequenced sample was PBMCs, taken from a glioma patient whose treatment included an IDH1 peptide vaccine. This chain is built from TRBV19 and TRBJ2-7; 7 central nucleotides agree with TRBD2. The TCR originated in a middle-aged man with glioma. Here is the DNA: TGTGCCAGTAGTCCGGAGGGGTTTGGACTAGACTCCTACGAGCAGTACTTC. This is translated as CASSPEGFGLDSYEQYF.